This TCR beta chain was recovered during a study of T cells after yellow fever vaccination. Findings and caveats of the study: Subsequent to the booster, the majority of primary-vaccination clones reappeared (96% CD4, 85% to 90% CD8). Peaking faster, on day 5 versus 15, the secondary response was nonetheless weaker. Of the clonotypes, a small share occurred in both CD4 and CD8 compartments.

From germline, CDR1 is KGHSH and CDR2 LQKENI. The germline V and J ends were trimmed by 2 bases and 0 bases, with 13 bases remaining between them. The CDR3 covers 16 residues. This clonotype was seen only a few times. What it recognizes is unknown. In TCRdb, the 5' RACE reads were re-called with MiXCR into one record per CDR3 protein. The sample yields over 300,000 distinct CDR3 sequences, about 6.6% seen once. The chain links TRBV18 to TRBJ1-2; D is perhaps TRBD1 (5 bases). The specimen comprised PBMCs, sampled 45 days after the first yellow fever vaccination. The receptor comes from a man aged 18-30 years who received the YFV17D yellow fever vaccine. CDR3 residues: CASSPVDRPTNYGYTF. The CDR3 DNA follows: TGTGCCAGCTCACCAGTAGACAGACCAACTAACTATGGCTACACCTTC. Filled out from reference TRBV18 and TRBJ1-2, the complete variable domain reads NAGVMQNPRHLVRRRGQEARLRCSPMKGHSHVYWYRQLPEEGLKFMVYLQKENIIDESGMPKERFSAEFPKEGPSILRIQQVVRGDSAAYFCASSPVDRPTNYGYTFGSGTRLTVV.